The 17 T cell receptor beta chains listed next were all sequenced from one sample in a study of T cells in Graves' hyperthyroidism and ophthalmopathy. The TCR beta CDR3 regions underwent amplification using RNA transcripts as the source. The study used the HTBI primer set for a first-round RT-PCR of the TCR CDR3. TCRdb passed the multiplex PCR reads through MiXCR, listing each CDR3 protein once. The data show about half a million distinct CDR3 sequences, under 25% seen once. The sequenced sample consisted of blood. These receptor sequences come from a man younger than 35 with Graves' hyperthyroidism.

This clonotype came up many times. J is TRBJ2-7 and V is TRBV19; 7 bases match TRBD1. Unmatched junction bases numbered 4, after V lost 5 bases and J lost 3 bases. The CDR3 has 13 amino acids. Germline CDR1 LNHDA, CDR2 SQIVND (reference sequence). The CDR3 loop is CASSAWDSYEQYF. The CDR3 nucleotides are TGTGCCAGTAGTGCATGGGACAGCTACGAGCAGTACTTC.

At least ten counts were recorded for this clonotype. V gene TRBV5-1 combines with J gene TRBJ1-2; D is uncertain. Trimming shortened V by 2 bases and J by 4 bases, and 15 bases separated the two germline ends. The germline CDR1 and CDR2 sequences are SGHRS and YFSETQ. The CDR3 is made up of 15 amino acids. The CDR3 protein is CASSFFPLPVYGYTF. Written as DNA, the CDR3 is TGCGCCAGCAGCTTTTTCCCACTGCCGGTCTATGGCTACACCTTC.

At least ten counts were recorded for this clonotype. DNA of the CDR3: TGTGCCAGCAGTCCAAAGCCAGCAGCCTACGAGCAGTACTTC. It yields the protein CASSPKPAAYEQYF. This chain joins TRBV27 and TRBJ2-7; D gene uncertain. The germline gives CDR1 MNHEY, CDR2 SMNVEV (reference sequence). Between the trimmed V and J ends, which lost 5 bases and 2 bases, there was a span of 13 bases. There are 14 residues in the CDR3.

This clonotype was seen ten or more times. The J gene is TRBJ1-5, the V gene TRBV5-5, with D tentatively TRBD1 (6 bases). Germline assignment: CDR1 SGHKS and CDR2 YYEKEE (reference sequence). CDR3 size: 15 residues. Trimming pared 8 bases from V and 0 bases from J, leaving 15 bases between. CDR3 amino acids: CASQRGGNSNQPQHF. The CDR3 DNA is TGTGCCAGTCAGAGGGGGGGCAATAGCAATCAGCCCCAGCATTTT.

In this sample, this clonotype turned up many times. CDR3 bases: TGTGCCAGTAGGCCAGCAGGCAGGGGGAACACTGAAGCTTTCTTT. This translates into CASRPAGRGNTEAFF. The rearrangement links TRBV19 to TRBJ1-1, with D possibly TRBD1 on 6 matching bases. This CDR3 has 15 amino acids. V lost 6 bases to trimming and J lost 1 base, with 15 bases between them. Germline CDR1 LNHDA, CDR2 SQIVND (reference sequence).

CDR3 protein: CATSRVEWGKDEAFF. The CDR3 DNA reads as TGTGCCACCAGCAGAGTAGAGTGGGGAAAGGATGAAGCTTTCTTT. The chain joins TRBV15 to TRBJ1-1; no firm D call. Germline CDR1 is LNHNV and CDR2 is YYDKDF (reference sequence). The CDR3 covers 15 residues. V gave up 1 base and J gave up 7 bases, with 16 bases separating them.

The J gene is TRBJ2-5, the V gene TRBV11-2, with D maybe TRBD2 (5 bases). V dropped 5 bases and J dropped 3 bases, with 13 bases sitting between them. CDR3 length: 14 residues. CDR1 is SGHAT, CDR2 FQNNGV, per germline. The DNA for the CDR3 is TGTGCCAGCAGCGGCACGGGATCAAAAGAGACCCAGTACTTC. As protein: CASSGTGSKETQYF.

This clonotype turned up a few times. The chain couples TRBV4-1 to TRBJ1-5; D is undetermined. Germline CDR1 is MGHRA and CDR2 is YSYEKL. Trimming left V 1 base short and J 7 bases short, with 14 bases between. The CDR3 contains 15 residues. The CDR3 is CASSQGGQIGQPQHF. The CDR3 region has the DNA TGCGCCAGCAGCCAAGGGGGTCAGATTGGCCAGCCCCAGCATTTT.

This clonotype was counted ten times or more. The chain couples TRBV5-1 to TRBJ1-2; D might be TRBD1 (6 bases). Germline V lookup: CDR1 SGHRS, CDR2 YFSETQ. The V end was cut by 2 bases, the J end by 7 bases, with 15 bases between. This CDR3 region has 14 residues. CDR3: CASSFDGTILGYTF. Written as DNA, the CDR3 is TGCGCCAGCAGCTTTGACGGGACAATCCTTGGCTACACCTTC.

This clonotype was counted ten times or more. The V call is TRBV6-1, the J call TRBJ2-2; a possible D gene is TRBD1 (5 bases). Germline values: CDR1 MNHNS, CDR2 SASEGT. Trimming left V 9 bases short and J 1 base short, with 9 bases between. The CDR3 spans 13 residues. The CDR3 region is CASMTVNTGELFF. In DNA form, the CDR3 reads TGTGCCAGTATGACAGTGAACACCGGGGAGCTGTTTTTT.

CDR3 sequence (DNA): TGTGCCAGCAGTGGGGGGGTATGGCAAGAGACCCAGTACTTC. Its translation is CASSGGVWQETQYF. The chain links TRBV12-3 or TRBV12-4 to TRBJ2-5; 7 positions agree with TRBD2. The CDR3 runs to 14 residues. Germline trimming cut 5 bases from V and 2 bases from J; bases unmatched to any gene: 5.

V gene TRBV11-2 combines with J gene TRBJ2-2, with 11 bases aligning to TRBD2. The CDR3 runs 16 residues. The V and J ends lost 6 bases and 3 bases, in that order; junction bases with no gene match: 6. CDR1 and CDR2 (germline): SGHAT, FQNNGV. In DNA, the CDR3 is TGTGCCAGCAGGGATTCTAGCGGGGGGTACACCGGGGAGCTGTTTTTT. It codes for CASRDSSGGYTGELFF.

CDR3 bases: TGTGCCAGCAGTGATGCCGGGACTAGCGGGAGGAGGAGTGAGCAGTACTTC. Its protein product is CASSDAGTSGRRSEQYF. This chain joins TRBV6-1 and TRBJ2-7; 15 nucleotides match TRBD2. Germline assignment: CDR1 MNHNS and CDR2 SASEGT. J gave up 7 bases and V 3 bases, and 10 bases lay outside the gene matches. The CDR3 sequence is 17 residues long.

The rearrangement uses TRBV2 and TRBJ2-3; possible D gene TRBD2, 5 bases. The ends were cut back, 7 bases at V and 2 bases at J, with 10 bases in the middle. Germline CDR1 is SNHLY and CDR2 is FYNNEI. The CDR3 spans 13 residues. The CDR3 region is CASKKRLTDTQYF. The CDR3 DNA sequence: TGTGCCAGCAAAAAGCGGCTCACAGATACGCAGTATTTT.

The table lists this clonotype with many counts. The rearrangement joins TRBV2 to TRBJ1-1; D is perhaps TRBD1 (5 bases). The length of the CDR3 is 14 residues. Trimming shortened V by 7 bases and J by 3 bases, and 15 bases separated the two germline ends. Germline CDR1 reads SNHLY; CDR2 reads FYNNEI. The CDR3 bases are TGTGCCAGCATTCCAGGGAAGGGGTACACTGAAGCTTTCTTT. It yields the protein CASIPGKGYTEAFF.

A few counts support this clonotype. The V and J genes are TRBV3-1 and TRBJ1-1; D unclear. V was clipped by 0 bases and J by 0 bases, with 11 bases between them. Germline V CDR1 and CDR2: LGHDT, YNNKEL (reference sequence). The CDR3 spans 16 residues. The CDR3: CASSQDLPHMNTEAFF. The DNA for the CDR3 is TGTGCCAGCAGCCAAGACCTTCCCCATATGAACACTGAAGCTTTCTTT.

The sample holds many counts of this clonotype. This chain links TRBV12-3 or TRBV12-4 with TRBJ1-1, with 7 bases that match TRBD1. The CDR3 is made up of 13 amino acids. Unmatched junction bases numbered 4, after V lost 6 bases and J lost 3 bases. CDR3 residues: CASRRTGDTEAFF. The CDR3 DNA reads TGTGCCAGCAGGCGTACAGGGGACACTGAAGCTTTCTTT.